This T cell receptor beta chain was sequenced in a study of blood T cell repertoires in COVID-19. Produced via immunoSEQ multiplex PCR; TCRdb's table is partial and in-frame only. The data show 250,000 to 300,000 clones, about four fifths seen once. Germline V gene lookup returns CDR1 KGHSH and CDR2 LQKENI. This CDR3 has 13 amino acids. Deletions cut 2 bases from V and 6 bases from J, with 10 bases between. V gene TRBV18 combines with J gene TRBJ1-2, with D unresolved. The sequence was collected from a man at least 80 years old with acute or convalescent COVID-19. Sequencing used peripheral blood. This CDR3 is CASSPMTRDGYTF. CDR3 coding DNA: TGTGCCAGCTCACCAATGACTAGGGATGGCTACACCTTC.